This T cell receptor beta chain was recorded in a study of blood T cell repertoires in COVID-19 (dated by TCRdb to the early 2020s). About the investigation overall: Collaborator samples came from the United States, Italy and Spain and covered acute and convalescent phases of COVID-19. The prospective study material was composed of cDNA or gDNA derived from T cells, B-cell-depleted T cells, or PBMCs. Deeply sampled blood TCRbeta repertoires from subjects exposed to, actively infected with, or recovered from COVID-19 were included in the dataset. The repertoires were released in a freely available public database meant as a resource for research on the immune response to SARS-CoV-2. The samples were drawn from two sources: the first 160 participants of the ongoing ImmuneRACE study, and 1,000 to 1,500 subjects contributed by 6 global collaborators. Sample metadata almost always included a de-identified subject ID, COVID-19 status, age in years and sex. Where available, HLA class I and class II types were obtained from metadata supplied by the sample provider rather than from assay-based typing. Summary of the overall study and its limitations: How much clinical and demographic metadata was included differed by source and by participant, and the metadata was provided uncurated.

TCRbeta CDR3 regions were amplified from genomic DNA by means of the immunoSEQ Assay, a bias-controlled multiplex PCR. Processing in the source paper ran as follows. Within the assay, amplification of reference gene primers was used to estimate how many nucleated cells each sample contained. Sequence reads were collapsed and filtered to measure the absolute abundance of every unique TCRbeta CDR3 rearrangement. For each sample, productive Simpson clonality was calculated as the square root of Simpson's diversity index across productive rearrangements. Sourced from immuneACCESS, this table was stored by TCRdb with only in-frame sequences that have V and J called. A share of the clones is absent; for the studies checked, an unresolved V gene accounts for under half, and the remainder has no known explanation. V and J calls plus clone size are reproduced from that table; the DNA served to infer D and trimming. The sample records tens of thousands of clones, 80% to 90% of which are singletons. The ten largest clones add up to around 6.1% of the sample.

Looking up the germline V gene yields CDR1 MNHEY and CDR2 SVGEGT. The germline ends are 14 bases apart after V is trimmed by 2 bases and J by 9 bases. From its cysteine to its phenylalanine, the CDR3 spans 14 amino acids. Kept here is only the CDR3 DNA, which spans 42 bases and is read in frame from base 1. Collaborating institutions collected whole blood in K2EDTA tubes following their own protocols. For TCRbeta analysis, collaborators shipped samples as frozen whole blood, isolated PBMCs, or DNA extracted from either of those sample types. A note on this clone: Its antigen target is currently unknown. The record has no base qualities; no much larger clone is one base away.

The clonotype comes from a man aged 50-59 years with active COVID-19. Specimen: peripheral blood. Rearrangement joined TRBV6-2 or TRBV6-3 to TRBJ2-1, with a weak D call of TRBD1 (6 bases match). The CDR3 region has the sequence CASSYPQGISEQFF. The sequence in DNA is TGTGCCAGCAGTTACCCACAGGGTATCAGTGAGCAGTTCTTC.